The next 22 T cell receptor beta chains were all read from a single sample in a study of cytomegalovirus exposure and HLA in healthy donors. Primers for the PCR totalled 60 Vbeta and 13 Jbeta. The data were produced by immunoSEQ multiplex PCR, yet TCRdb's version contains in-frame clones alone and is incomplete. Of about 160,000 clones detected, approximately 82% appear once; the ten largest clones hold under 8%. Input material: PBMCs. The receptors derive from a man aged 50-60 years in good health and CMV-seropositive.

This chain links TRBV30 with TRBJ2-5, with TRBD2 matching 8 bases. The CDR3 is 12 amino acids. The ends lost 7 bases at V and 3 bases at J; junction bases unmatched: 4. The germline V gene encodes CDR1 GTSNPN and CDR2 SVGIG (reference sequence). CDR3 nucleotides: TGTGCCTCAAGACTAGCGAAAGAGACCCAGTACTTC. This translates into CASRLAKETQYF.

This clone was counted only a few times. The rearrangement uses TRBV6-5 and TRBJ1-1, with D possibly being TRBD1 (5 bases). The germline gives CDR1 MNHEY, CDR2 SVGAGI. The CDR3 length is 11 residues. V lost 8 bases, J lost 7 bases, and 11 bases lay in between. CDR3 protein: CASGKTDEAFF. The DNA of the CDR3 is TGTGCCAGCGGGAAGACAGATGAAGCTTTCTTT.

V gene TRBV6-5 combines with J gene TRBJ2-1; possibly TRBD2 for D (7 bases). Per germline, CDR1 MNHEY and CDR2 SVGAGI. The CDR3 has 13 residues. V lost 7 bases and J lost 9, with 16 bases in between. The CDR3 DNA follows: TGTGCCAGCACCCCGGGGGCTAGCGGTGAGCAGTTCTTC. As protein: CASTPGASGEQFF.

V gene TRBV7-2 combines with J gene TRBJ2-7; 8 nucleotides align to TRBD2. Germline CDR1 is SGHTA and CDR2 is FQGNSA. The CDR3 totals 15 residues. The trim removed 3 bases at V and 2 bases at J, leaving 6 bases unmatched. CDR3 DNA: TGTGCCAGCAGCTTTAGCGGGGTTGGCCCCTACGAGCAGTACGTC. Translated, it gives CASSFSGVGPYEQYV.

J is TRBJ2-2 and V is TRBV27, with 9 bases aligning to TRBD1. The CDR3 has 16 residues. CDR1 MNHEY and CDR2 SMNVEV come from the germline V gene (reference sequence). Germline trimming cut 5 bases from V and 3 bases from J; bases unmatched to any gene: 7. The CDR3 loop is CASSPRGQGDTGELFF. For the CDR3, the DNA is TGTGCCAGCAGTCCAAGGGGACAGGGAGACACCGGGGAGCTGTTTTTT.

The rearrangement uses TRBV6-5 and TRBJ2-1; perhaps TRBD2 as D (7 bases). This CDR3 contains 16 residues. In germline, CDR1 is MNHEY, CDR2 SVGAGI. V lost 2 bases to trimming and J lost 2 bases, with 13 bases between them. CDR3 coding DNA: TGTGCCAGCAGTTACCTTAAAGGGGGGGCCTACAATGAGCAGTTCTTC. Translating it yields CASSYLKGGAYNEQFF.

This clone was counted a few times. The chain uses TRBV29-1 and TRBJ1-1; D possibly corresponds to TRBD1 (5 bases). Germline values: CDR1 SQVTM, CDR2 ANQGSEA. This CDR3 contains 17 residues. V lost 3 bases, J lost 1 base, and 21 bases lay in between. CDR3 nucleotide sequence: TGCAGCGTTGAGAGCCGGGGTGGGGGGGTGTGGAACACTGAAGCTTTCTTT. This translates into CSVESRGGGVWNTEAFF.

J is TRBJ2-1 and V is TRBV5-4; 9 bases are a match to TRBD2. This CDR3 has 12 residues. Trimming at V came to 5 bases and at J to 10 bases, leaving 4 bases not matched to a gene. Germline V gene sequence: CDR1 SGHNT, CDR2 YYREEE (reference sequence). CDR3 loop: CASRGLAEEQFF. In DNA form, the CDR3 reads TGTGCCAGCAGGGGACTAGCCGAGGAGCAGTTCTTC.

J is TRBJ1-3 and V is TRBV7-9; the D gene is possibly TRBD1 (5 bases). This CDR3 is built from 16 residues. CDR1 is SEHNR, CDR2 FQNEAQ, per germline (reference sequence). Trimming took 5 bases from V and 0 from J, leaving 14 bases between them. This CDR3 reads CASSDSTDSSGNTIYF. In nucleotides, the CDR3 is TGTGCCAGCAGCGATTCGACAGACAGCTCTGGAAACACCATATATTTT.

The chain joins TRBV19 to TRBJ1-1; 7 bases are a match to TRBD1. This CDR3 has 17 amino acids. Germline V gene data show CDR1 as LNHDA and CDR2 as SQIVND (reference sequence). V trimming: 1 base; J trimming: 3 bases; junction bases outside the gene matches: 11. CDR3 amino acids: CASSIGAGGMMDTEAFF. The CDR3 bases are TGTGCCAGTAGTATAGGGGCAGGGGGGATGATGGACACTGAAGCTTTCTTT.

Worth noting for this clone: Other DNA sequences of this sample code for an identical CDR3. V and J are TRBV5-1 and TRBJ1-5, with D maybe TRBD1 (5 bases). The germline CDR1 and CDR2 sequences are SGHRS and YFSETQ. The germline V and J ends were trimmed by 0 bases and 4 bases, with 8 bases remaining between them. The CDR3 covers 14 residues. The CDR3 spells CASSLDGGNQPQHF. The CDR3, as DNA: TGCGCCAGCAGCTTGGACGGGGGAAATCAGCCCCAGCATTTT.

The CDR3 DNA reads as TGTGCCAGTAGTAACCGACAGGGGGTTAGCAATCAGCCCCAGCATTTT. It translates to CASSNRQGVSNQPQHF. The rearrangement uses TRBV19 and TRBJ1-5; 9 bases are shared with TRBD1. With V trimmed by 4 bases and J by 0 bases, 4 bases remained unmatched. The germline V gene encodes CDR1 LNHDA and CDR2 SQIVND (reference sequence). The CDR3 spans 16 residues.

The CDR3 reads CASSTGPDNEQFF. The CDR3, as DNA: TGTGCCAGCAGCACGGGTCCGGACAATGAGCAGTTCTTC. This chain connects TRBV7-7 to TRBJ2-1; D unresolved. Germline V lookup: CDR1 SSHAT, CDR2 FNYEAQ (reference sequence). This CDR3 is 13 amino acids long. V was shortened by 5 bases and J by 5 bases, with 10 bases between the two germline ends.

The chain links TRBV5-1 to TRBJ2-3, with TRBD2 matching 7 bases. Germline-derived CDR1 and CDR2 are SGHRS and YFSETQ. The CDR3 contains 16 residues. V gave up 4 bases and J gave up 0 bases; unmatched junction bases: 8. The CDR3: CASSIFSGASTDTQYF. CDR3 in DNA: TGCGCCAGCAGCATTTTCAGCGGGGCTAGCACAGATACGCAGTATTTT.

The count of this clone is one. The chain couples TRBV7-8 to TRBJ2-1, with D unclear. The CDR3 spans 13 residues. Trimming took 5 bases from V and 7 from J, leaving 12 bases between them. Germline V CDR1 and CDR2: SGHVS, FQNEAQ. The DNA for the CDR3 is TGTGCCAGCAGCCCGGTCGAGTTTAATGAGCAGTTCTTC. This translates into CASSPVEFNEQFF.

V usage is TRBV11-2 and J usage is TRBJ1-4, with TRBD1 as a possible D gene (5 bases). Trimming pared 3 bases from V and 5 bases from J, leaving 10 bases between. Germline CDR1 is SGHAT and CDR2 is FQNNGV. The CDR3 contains 14 residues. Here the CDR3 reads CASSLMGGNEKLFF. In nucleotides, the CDR3 is TGTGCCAGCAGCTTGATGGGGGGGAATGAAAAACTGTTTTTT.

CDR3 sequence reads: CASQGLGTEAFF. CDR3 DNA sequence: TGTGCCAGCCAGGGCCTCGGCACTGAAGCTTTCTTT. The chain employs TRBV6-5 and TRBJ1-1, with a weak D call TRBD1 (5 bases). This CDR3 region has 12 residues. Germline CDR1 reads MNHEY; CDR2 reads SVGAGI. V lost 8 bases and J lost 4, with 11 bases in between.

The gene calls are TRBV7-6 and TRBJ2-1, with 11 positions matching TRBD2. Germline V lookup: CDR1 SGHVS, CDR2 FNYEAQ. This CDR3 has 16 residues. Trimming at V came to 5 bases and at J to 6 bases, leaving 9 bases not matched to a gene. This CDR3 reads CASSRTGTSGTNEQFF. CDR3 nucleotides: TGTGCCAGCAGCCGAACCGGGACTAGCGGTACCAATGAGCAGTTCTTC.

This clone was seen more than once but under ten times. The chain combines TRBV9 with TRBJ2-1; 7 bases fit TRBD2. The CDR3 loop spans 15 amino acids. Germline V gene sequence: CDR1 SGDLS, CDR2 YYNGEE. Germline trimming cut 1 base from V and 5 bases from J; bases unmatched to any gene: 6. CDR3 in amino acids: CASSVFGLADNEQFF. The CDR3 DNA is TGTGCCAGCAGCGTATTCGGTCTAGCGGACAATGAGCAGTTCTTC.

The gene calls are TRBV10-2 and TRBJ2-3; D is ambiguous. This CDR3 region has 15 residues. Germline CDR1 is WSHSY and CDR2 is SAAADI. The V gene lost 3 bases and the J gene lost 2 bases, with 12 bases spanning the gap. The CDR3 is CASSDASSSTDTQYF. The CDR3 nucleotides are TGCGCCAGCAGTGATGCCAGTTCGTCCACAGATACGCAGTATTTT.

The chain employs TRBV9 and TRBJ2-5; possible D gene TRBD2, 5 bases. Trimming removed 0 bases from V and 5 bases from J, with 14 bases in between. Germline CDR1 and CDR2: SGDLS and YYNGEE. This CDR3 has 15 amino acids. The CDR3 bases are TGTGCCAGCAGCGTAGAAGGAGGTCCCGAGGAGACCCAGTACTTC. Translating gives CASSVEGGPEETQYF.

The chain joins TRBV4-1 to TRBJ2-3, with a tentative D call TRBD2 (5 bases). Germline CDR1 and CDR2: MGHRA and YSYEKL. The V end lost 1 base, the J end lost 0 bases, and 14 bases lay between the germline ends. The CDR3 runs 17 residues. CDR3 DNA: TGCGCCAGCAGCCAAGGTCCCAGCGGTACTAGCACAGATACGCAGTATTTT. This translates into CASSQGPSGTSTDTQYF.